Presented here are 14 T cell receptor beta chains from one specimen sequenced in a study of regulatory T cells in long-lasting Graves disease. The time point denotes: newly diagnosed GD, antithyroid drugs for less than 3 months. PBMC RNA served as the TCR library source. According to the study, TCR beta libraries were built with iRepertoire HTBI primers and CDR3-region Arm-PCR. TCRdb reprocessed the multiplex PCR reads with MiXCR, giving one entry per CDR3 protein. Here the sample spans about 540,000 distinct CDR3 sequences, about 14% being singletons. These data were also filed under a second study, of T cells in Graves' hyperthyroidism and ophthalmopathy.

Sample: peripheral blood mononuclear cells (PBMCs), taken at new diagnosis, from a patient treated with antithyroid drugs. The receptors originated from a man aged 30 to 45 with Graves disease.

With regard to this clonotype: This may come from a read error, since a much larger clone is one base off. The rearrangement uses TRBV29-1 and TRBJ1-2, with TRBD1 matching over 7 bases. Germline V gene sequence: CDR1 SQVTM, CDR2 ANQGSEA. This CDR3 has 15 amino acids. Trimming cost V 7 bases and J 0 bases; bases outside gene matches: 11. In DNA form, the CDR3 reads TGCAGCGCCGTGGGACAGAGGCCCACTAACTATGGCTACACCTTC. This encodes CSAVGQRPTNYGYTF.

This clonotype was observed at least ten times. The chain uses TRBV29-1 and TRBJ2-2, with 7 bases aligning to TRBD1. Germline CDR1 is SQVTM and CDR2 is ANQGSEA. V was pared by 7 bases and J by 2 bases, with 7 bases of the junction left unmatched. This CDR3 region has 14 residues. The CDR3 protein is CSALDRVNTGELFF. The CDR3 DNA is TGCAGCGCACTCGACAGGGTTAACACCGGGGAGCTGTTTTTT.

As concerns this clonotype: Only one base separates this from a far larger clonotype, so it likely reflects a read error. The rearrangement links TRBV12-3 or TRBV12-4 to TRBJ2-3, with TRBD2 identical over 11 bases. Near its end, the DNA agrees better with TRBJ2-5, so the J call may be wrong. This CDR3 has 15 amino acids. This chain's CDR3 is CASSFRTTSGADQYF. In DNA form, the CDR3 reads TGTGCCAGCAGCTTTCGTACGACTAGCGGGGCCGACCAGTACTTC.

At least ten counts were recorded for this clonotype. The CDR3 DNA reads as TGTGCCAGCAGTTTTGGCGGGGGGAACGAGCAGTACTTC. Its protein is CASSFGGGNEQYF. V gene TRBV12-3 or TRBV12-4 combines with J gene TRBJ2-7, with 8 bases fitting TRBD2. V dropped 3 bases and J dropped 5; count of bases not matched to a gene: 3. CDR3 length: 13 amino acids.

This clonotype showed up many times. This chain links TRBV11-2 with TRBJ2-7; D remains ambiguous. CDR1 and CDR2 from the germline V gene are SGHAT and FQNNGV. The CDR3 totals 15 residues. Trimming cost V 2 bases and J 3 bases, with 14 bases left between them. This CDR3 is CASSLIRVSIYEQYF. The CDR3 bases are TGTGCCAGCAGCTTAATAAGAGTCAGCATCTACGAGCAGTACTTC.

In its sample, this clonotype was seen a few times. This chain joins TRBV29-1 and TRBJ2-7; 7 positions agree with TRBD2. The CDR3 consists of 13 residues. V dropped 7 bases and J dropped 5; count of bases not matched to a gene: 11. Germline V gene sequence: CDR1 SQVTM, CDR2 ANQGSEA. The CDR3, as DNA: TGCAGCGGCTGGGAGGGTAGGGGACACGAGCAGTACTTC. Amino acid sequence: CSGWEGRGHEQYF.

This clonotype showed up many times. At one end, the junction sequence differs from germline, possibly due to a read error. The chain links TRBV7-7 to TRBJ2-1; D gene ambiguous. Germline CDR1 and CDR2: SSHAT and FNYEAQ (reference sequence). The CDR3 sequence is 15 residues long. CDR3 sequence: CASSLGNGPFNEQFF. The CDR3, as DNA: TGTGCTAGCAGCCTGGGGAACGGGCCATTCAATGAGCAGTTCTTC.

The sample holds a few counts of this clonotype. One junction end does not reproduce the germline sequence, and a read error may be involved. This chain uses TRBV4-2 with TRBJ2-1, with 8 bases that match TRBD2. From germline, CDR1 is LGHNA and CDR2 YNFKEQ. The CDR3 is 16 residues long. The CDR3 region is CASSQGFGGELPAGQF. DNA for the CDR3: TGTGCCAGCAGCCAAGGCTTCGGGGGGGAGCTACCCGCCGGGCAGTTC.

This clonotype was found many times. The V call is TRBV10-3, the J call TRBJ1-3; 7 bases map to TRBD1. The CDR3 length is 14 residues. Germline CDR1 reads ENHRY; CDR2 reads SYGVKD. The V segment lost 5 bases and the J segment 3 bases; nucleotides outside the gene matches: 4. This CDR3 reads CAISRQGFGNTIYF. The DNA of the CDR3 is TGTGCCATCAGTCGACAGGGATTTGGAAACACCATATATTTT.

This clonotype has at least ten counts. CDR3 nucleotide sequence: TGTGCCAGCAGGCCTCTTACTACCAACTCCTACGAGCAGTACTTC. Translation gives CASRPLTTNSYEQYF. J is TRBJ2-7 and V is TRBV6-1; D call uncertain. The germline V and J ends were trimmed by 6 bases and 0 bases, with 15 bases remaining between them. This CDR3 spans 15 amino acids. From germline, CDR1 is MNHNS and CDR2 SASEGT.

This clonotype was seen a few times. This chain connects TRBV9 to TRBJ2-1; 10 nucleotides line up with TRBD2. This CDR3 is built from 17 residues. J was trimmed by 0 bases and V by 0 bases; bases with no gene match: 3. Germline values: CDR1 SGDLS, CDR2 YYNGEE. The CDR3 is CASSVVASGSSYNEQFF. CDR3 nucleotide sequence: TGTGCCAGCAGCGTAGTGGCTAGCGGGAGCTCCTACAATGAGCAGTTCTTC.

V usage is TRBV10-1 and J usage is TRBJ1-4; maybe TRBD1 (6 bases). Germline V gene sequence: CDR1 WNHNN, CDR2 SYGVQD (reference sequence). The ends were cut back, 6 bases at V and 5 bases at J, with 13 bases in the middle. This CDR3 has 14 residues. CDR3 sequence (DNA): TGCGCCAGCAGGGCAGGGGACGTCAATGAAAAACTGTTTTTT. It specifies CASRAGDVNEKLFF.

As concerns this clonotype: One base away lies a much larger clone, so this may be a sequencing read error. In this CDR3 the conserved last residue, phenylalanine or tryptophan, is missing, so a read error is likely. The chain couples TRBV12-3 or TRBV12-4 to TRBJ2-4; a possible D gene is TRBD1 (5 bases). V was pared by 5 bases and J by 6 bases, with 17 bases between. The CDR3 has 15 residues. The CDR3 loop reads CASSLFQGSGNIQYL. CDR3 sequence (DNA): TGTGCCAGCAGTCTCTTCCAGGGCTCCGGAAACATTCAGTACCTC.

This clonotype was found many times. The V and J genes are TRBV13 and TRBJ2-1; TRBD2 matches 7 bases. Germline V lookup: CDR1 PRHDT, CDR2 FYEKMQ (reference sequence). This CDR3 comprises 14 residues. Trimming removed 5 bases from V and 6 bases from J; junction bases left unmatched: 7. The CDR3 DNA reads as TGTGCCAGCAGCCCGACTAGCAGGGTCAATGAGCAGTTCTTC. This encodes CASSPTSRVNEQFF.